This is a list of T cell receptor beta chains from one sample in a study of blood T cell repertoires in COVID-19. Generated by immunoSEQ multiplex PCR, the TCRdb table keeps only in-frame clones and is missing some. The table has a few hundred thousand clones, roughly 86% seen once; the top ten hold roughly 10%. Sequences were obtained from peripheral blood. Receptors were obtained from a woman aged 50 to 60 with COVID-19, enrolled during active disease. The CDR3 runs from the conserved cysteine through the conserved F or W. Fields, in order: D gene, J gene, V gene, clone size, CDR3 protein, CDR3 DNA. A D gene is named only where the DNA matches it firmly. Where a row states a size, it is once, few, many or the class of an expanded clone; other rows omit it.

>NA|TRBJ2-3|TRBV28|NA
CASSFGGRANTQYF
TGTGCCAGCAGTTTCGGGGGGCGGGCAAATACGCAGTATTTT
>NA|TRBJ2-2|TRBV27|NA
CASSLSQASANTGELFF
TGTGCCAGCAGTTTATCTCAGGCATCCGCGAACACCGGGGAGCTGTTTTTT
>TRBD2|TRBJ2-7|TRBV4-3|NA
CASSQDLLAGGYEQYF
TGCGCCAGCAGCCAAGACTTACTAGCGGGTGGGTACGAGCAGTACTTC
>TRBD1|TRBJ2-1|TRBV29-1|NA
CSVDLGTGSFF
TGCAGCGTTGATCTCGGGACAGGGTCGTTCTTC
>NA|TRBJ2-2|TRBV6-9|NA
CASSSSEAGELFF
TGTGCCAGCAGTTCCTCGGAGGCCGGGGAGCTGTTTTTT
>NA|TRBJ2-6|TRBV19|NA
CASSTTAGVTSGANVLTF
TGTGCCAGTAGTACGACGGCAGGGGTGACCTCTGGGGCCAACGTCCTGACTTTC
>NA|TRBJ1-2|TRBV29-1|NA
CSVAPRNQNYGYTF
TGCAGCGTTGCCCCCAGGAACCAGAACTATGGCTACACCTTC
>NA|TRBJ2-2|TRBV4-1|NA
CASSQGEWASNTGELFF
TGCGCCAGCAGCCAAGGAGAATGGGCCTCAAACACCGGGGAGCTGTTTTTT
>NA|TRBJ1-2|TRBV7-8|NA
CASSPMTGANYGYTF
TGTGCCAGCAGCCCGATGACAGGAGCTAACTATGGCTACACCTTC
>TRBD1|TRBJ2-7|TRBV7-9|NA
CASSPRGQGKYEQYF
TGTGCCAGCAGCCCGAGGGGACAGGGGAAGTACGAGCAGTACTTC
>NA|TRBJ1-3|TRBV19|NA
CASSTRQRRNTIYF
TGTGCCAGTAGTACTCGTCAAAGGCGGAACACCATATATTTT
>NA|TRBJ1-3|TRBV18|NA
CASSPRSHSGNTIYF
TGTGCCAGCTCACCCAGGTCCCACTCTGGAAACACCATATATTTT
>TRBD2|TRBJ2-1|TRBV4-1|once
CASSHLGLAGAGDEQFF
TGCGCCAGCAGCCACCTCGGACTAGCGGGGGCCGGGGATGAGCAGTTCTTC
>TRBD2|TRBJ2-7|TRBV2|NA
CASSGLAGFSYEQYF
TGTGCCAGCAGTGGACTAGCGGGGTTTTCCTACGAGCAGTACTTC
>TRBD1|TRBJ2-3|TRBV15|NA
CATSWGQGAGTQYF
TGTGCCACCAGCTGGGGCCAGGGGGCAGGTACGCAGTATTTT
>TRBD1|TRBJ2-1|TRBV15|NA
CATSRWTGIDNEQFF
TGTGCCACCAGCAGGTGGACAGGGATTGACAATGAGCAGTTCTTC
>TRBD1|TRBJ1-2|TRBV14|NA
CASSLITGTGEGYTF
TGTGCCAGCAGCTTGATAACCGGGACAGGGGAAGGCTACACCTTC
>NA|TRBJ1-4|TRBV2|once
CASNQGGEKLFF
TGTGCCAGCAATCAGGGAGGGGAAAAACTGTTTTTT
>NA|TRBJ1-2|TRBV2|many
CASSEGRSYGYTF
TGTGCCAGCAGTGAAGGCCGCAGCTATGGCTACACCTTC
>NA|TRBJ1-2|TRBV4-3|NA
CASSQEGGFYGYTF
TGCGCCAGCAGCCAAGAGGGGGGGTTCTATGGCTACACCTTC
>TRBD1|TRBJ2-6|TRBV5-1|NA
CASRGQGTGANVLTF
TGCGCCAGCCGTGGACAGGGGACTGGGGCCAACGTCCTGACTTTC
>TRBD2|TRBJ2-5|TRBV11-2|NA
CASSFGTSGGEEETQYF
TGTGCCAGCAGCTTCGGGACTAGCGGGGGGGAAGAAGAGACCCAGTACTTC
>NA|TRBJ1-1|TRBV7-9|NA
CASSFSSVGATEAFF
TGTGCCAGCAGCTTTTCTTCGGTAGGGGCCACTGAAGCTTTCTTT
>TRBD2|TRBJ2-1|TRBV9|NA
CASSAGGGLDEQFF
TGTGCCAGCAGCGCCGGAGGAGGACTAGATGAGCAGTTCTTC
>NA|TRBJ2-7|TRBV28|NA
CASRGQFYEQYF
TGTGCCAGCCGCGGGCAGTTTTACGAGCAGTACTTC
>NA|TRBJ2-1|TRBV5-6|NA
CASSSDREDEQFF
TGTGCCAGCAGCTCAGACAGGGAGGATGAGCAGTTCTTC
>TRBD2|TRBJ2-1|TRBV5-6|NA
CASSLQWTAGVSYNEQFF
TGTGCCAGCAGCTTGCAGTGGACAGCGGGGGTCTCCTACAATGAGCAGTTCTTC
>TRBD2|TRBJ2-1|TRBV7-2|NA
CASSLRSGGAYEQFF
TGTGCCAGCAGCTTAAGAAGCGGGGGGGCGTATGAGCAGTTCTTC
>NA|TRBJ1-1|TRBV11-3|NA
CASSLRGTEAFF
TGTGCCAGCAGCTTACGGGGGACTGAAGCTTTCTTT
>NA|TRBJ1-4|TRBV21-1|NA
CASSKAQRQGASNEKLFF
TGTGCCAGCAGCAAAGCGCAACGTCAGGGGGCTTCTAATGAAAAACTGTTTTTT
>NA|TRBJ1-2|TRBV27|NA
CASSPRRANYGYTF
TGTGCCAGCAGTCCGCGCAGGGCCAACTATGGCTACACCTTC
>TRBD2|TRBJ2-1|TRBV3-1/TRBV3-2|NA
CASSHQLAGANEQFF
TGTGCCAGCAGCCATCAACTAGCGGGGGCCAATGAGCAGTTCTTC
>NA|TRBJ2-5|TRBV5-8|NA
CAAVGRRGETQYF
TGTGCCGCGGTCGGACGCCGAGGGGAGACCCAGTACTTC
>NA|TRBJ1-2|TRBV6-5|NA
CASRPTVGDYGYTF
TGTGCCAGCAGGCCGACAGTTGGGGACTATGGCTACACCTTC
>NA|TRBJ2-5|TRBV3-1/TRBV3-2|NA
CASSQGRGAQETQYF
TGTGCCAGCAGCCAAGGGCGAGGCGCCCAAGAGACCCAGTACTTC
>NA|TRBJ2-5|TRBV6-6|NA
CASRRAGEEETQYF
TGTGCCAGCAGACGGGCGGGCGAGGAAGAGACCCAGTACTTC
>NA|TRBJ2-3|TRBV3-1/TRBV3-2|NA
CASSQEGAQYF
TGTGCCAGCAGCCAAGAGGGGGCTCAGTATTTT
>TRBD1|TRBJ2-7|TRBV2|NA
CASSEEGQATYEQYF
TGTGCCAGCAGTGAAGAGGGACAGGCCACCTACGAGCAGTACTTC
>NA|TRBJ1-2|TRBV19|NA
CASSPATPPNTF
TGTGCCAGTAGTCCCGCTACTCCTCCTAACACCTTC
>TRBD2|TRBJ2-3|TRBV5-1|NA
CASSSGSGGAPDTQYF
TGCGCCAGCAGCTCGGGGAGCGGGGGGGCCCCGGATACGCAGTATTTT
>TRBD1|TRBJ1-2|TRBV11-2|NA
CASSSLQGGRSGYTF
TGTGCCAGCAGCTCATTACAGGGGGGCCGCTCTGGCTACACCTTC
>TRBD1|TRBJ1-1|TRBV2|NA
CASSRQGIPPLNTEAFF
TGTGCCAGCAGTAGACAGGGAATCCCCCCCTTGAACACTGAAGCTTTCTTT
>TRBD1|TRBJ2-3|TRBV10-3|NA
CAISDNRGVSYTDTQYF
TGTGCCATCAGTGATAACAGGGGGGTGAGCTACACAGATACGCAGTATTTT
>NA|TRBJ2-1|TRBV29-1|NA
CSVWDHRLNVNNEQFF
TGCAGCGTGTGGGATCACAGGCTAAACGTAAACAATGAGCAGTTCTTC
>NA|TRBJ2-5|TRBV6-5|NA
CASKFNLGGRETQYF
TGTGCCAGCAAATTCAACCTGGGGGGGCGTGAGACCCAGTACTTC
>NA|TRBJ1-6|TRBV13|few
CASSLGASPLHF
TGTGCCAGCAGCTTAGGGGCTTCACCCCTCCACTTT
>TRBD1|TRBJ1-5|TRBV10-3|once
CAISGGTGDSEPQHF
TGTGCCATCAGTGGGGGCACAGGGGATTCGGAGCCCCAGCATTTT
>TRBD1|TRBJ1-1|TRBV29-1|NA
CSVVGQGASEAFF
TGCAGCGTTGTGGGGCAGGGGGCCTCTGAAGCTTTCTTT
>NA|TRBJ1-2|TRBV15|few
CATSRRDLLRDGYTF
TGTGCCACCAGCAGGCGGGACCTTCTTAGGGATGGCTACACCTTC
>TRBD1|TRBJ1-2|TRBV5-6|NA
CASSLDRERNYGYTF
TGTGCCAGCAGCTTAGACAGGGAAAGGAACTATGGCTACACCTTC
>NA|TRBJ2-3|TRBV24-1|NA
CATSPGHFTDTQYF
TGTGCCACCAGCCCGGGACACTTCACAGATACGCAGTATTTT
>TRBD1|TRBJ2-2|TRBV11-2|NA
CASSPDRATGELFF
TGTGCCAGCAGCCCGGACAGGGCGACCGGGGAGCTGTTTTTT